The next 17 T cell receptor beta chains were all read from a single sample in a study of regulatory and conventional T cells in breast cancer. In TCRdb, the PCR reads were re-called with MiXCR into one record per CDR3 protein. This sample has 9,900 or so distinct CDR3 sequences, with approximately 30% found just once. Source material: conventional T cells from blood. The receptors derive from a male donor in good health.

The sample holds a few counts of this clonotype. The chain employs TRBV7-2 and TRBJ2-1, with 9 bases fitting TRBD2. The germline CDR1 and CDR2 sequences are SGHTA and FQGNSA. The length of the CDR3 is 18 residues. With 4 bases clipped from V and 8 bases from J, the junction kept 18 bases outside the gene matches. CDR3 residues: CASSSPLFAGTSIHEQFF. DNA for the CDR3: TGTGCCAGCAGCTCCCCCCTGTTCGCCGGGACTAGCATCCATGAGCAGTTCTTC.

The chain uses TRBV5-1 and TRBJ2-1; D may be TRBD2 (6 bases). This CDR3 is 18 amino acids long. V dropped 6 bases and J dropped 5 bases, with 27 bases sitting between them. Germline V gene lookup returns CDR1 SGHRS and CDR2 YFSETQ. In nucleotides, the CDR3 is TGCGCCAGCACACGGGACTGGCGGCGCTTCGACGTCGACAATGAGCAGTTCTTC. Translating gives CASTRDWRRFDVDNEQFF.

As regards this clonotype: Because it lacks the conserved phenylalanine or tryptophan at the end, this CDR3 is likely a read error. This chain links TRBV6-2 or TRBV6-3 with TRBJ2-3; D not resolved. Germline V gene data show CDR1 as MNHEY and CDR2 as SVGEGT. V gave up 1 base and J gave up 10 bases, with 6 bases separating them. CDR3 length equals 11 residues. CDR3 protein: CASSYYSSQYL. CDR3 nucleotides: TGTGCCAGCAGTTACTACTCTTCGCAGTATCTT.

This clonotype appeared a few times. The gene calls are TRBV7-2 and TRBJ2-3; 7 nucleotides align to TRBD2. Germline V CDR1 and CDR2: SGHTA, FQGNSA. The CDR3 length is 14 residues. With 5 bases clipped from V and 9 bases from J, the junction kept 11 bases outside the gene matches. CDR3 nucleotides: TGTGCCAGCAGCCCCCTAGACCGCGGGGGAACGCAGTATTTT. Translation gives CASSPLDRGGTQYF.

By share, this clonotype counts as medium-sized (0.01 to 0.1%). The chain uses TRBV7-2 and TRBJ1-1; D perhaps matches TRBD1 (5 bases). Trimming shortened V by 5 bases and J by 4 bases, and 11 bases separated the two germline ends. The germline CDR1 and CDR2 sequences are SGHTA and FQGNSA. The CDR3 has 13 residues. The CDR3 region is CASSAWGGTEAFF. The DNA for the CDR3 is TGTGCCAGCAGCGCATGGGGCGGCACTGAAGCTTTCTTT.

The table lists this clonotype with a few counts. V gene TRBV12-3 or TRBV12-4 combines with J gene TRBJ1-5; 10 bases agree with TRBD1. V lost 5 bases and J lost 7; bases outside the gene matches: 8. The CDR3 totals 15 residues. CDR3 in DNA: TGTGCCAGCAGTCCGACAGGGGGCGAACGCCAGCCCCAGCATTTT. Translating it yields CASSPTGGERQPQHF.

V and J are TRBV4-3 and TRBJ1-2; D is uncertain. In germline, CDR1 is LGHNA, CDR2 YSLEER. V was trimmed by 5 bases and J by 3 bases, leaving 10 bases between them. This CDR3 has 13 residues. CDR3 sequence: CASSSDGYYGYTF. CDR3 in DNA: TGCGCCAGCAGCTCGGACGGATACTATGGCTACACCTTC.

This chain uses TRBV20-1 with TRBJ1-1; D call uncertain. Per the germline V gene, CDR1 is DFQATT and CDR2 is SNEGSKA (reference sequence). The V end was cut by 1 base, the J end by 3 bases, with 12 bases between. The CDR3 runs 14 residues. The CDR3 reads CSARVRGYYTEAFF. The DNA for the CDR3 is TGCAGTGCTAGAGTCAGAGGTTATTACACTGAAGCTTTCTTT.

The V call is TRBV7-2, the J call TRBJ2-5; D ambiguous. The V end lost 1 base, the J end lost 5 bases, and 11 bases lay between the germline ends. Looked up from germline, CDR1 is SGHTA and CDR2 is FQGNSA. The length of the CDR3 is 14 residues. The CDR3 reads CASSLGLASETQYF. CDR3 in DNA: TGTGCCAGCAGCTTAGGGCTGGCCAGTGAGACCCAGTACTTC.

This clonotype was seen more than once but under ten times. This chain links TRBV11-3 with TRBJ2-3, with D possibly being TRBD1 (6 bases). The CDR3 loop spans 14 amino acids. Germline CDR1 SGHNT, CDR2 YENEEA. Deletions cut 5 bases from V and 2 bases from J, with 11 bases between. CDR3 region: CASSRGHPTDTQYF. The DNA for the CDR3 is TGTGCCAGCAGCAGGGGACACCCCACAGATACGCAGTATTTT.

The genes are TRBV7-9 and TRBJ1-2; D might be TRBD1 (5 bases). V gave up 5 bases and J gave up 4 bases, with 14 bases separating them. Germline CDR1 and CDR2: SEHNR and FQNEAQ (reference sequence). CDR3 size: 14 residues. CDR3 amino acids: CASSPRQGTYGYTF. Written as DNA, the CDR3 is TGTGCCAGCAGCCCCCGGCAGGGAACCTATGGCTACACCTTC.

A note on this clonotype: Since the CDR3 does not end with the conserved phenylalanine or tryptophan, this likely comes from a read error. No DNA is shown, since the ends of the CDR3 on it are uncertain; the CDR3 is the one TCRdb lists. V is TRBV12-3 or TRBV12-4 and J is TRBJ1-1; the table's TRBD1 call for D was not verified on the DNA. The CDR3 region is 11 residues in length, termini included. CDR3 loop: CASSRSGGTFL.

This clonotype has a single count. An end of the junction does not agree with germline; a read error may underlie this. The chain recombines TRBV5-1 with TRBJ2-3, with D maybe TRBD2 (5 bases). Germline V gene lookup returns CDR1 SGHRS and CDR2 YFSETQ. There are 15 residues in the CDR3. The CDR3 region is CASNLKSGYTDTQYF. The CDR3 bases are TGCGCCAGCAACTTGAAATCGGGATACACAGATACGCAGTATTTT.

This clonotype was seen only a few times. The gene calls are TRBV12-3 or TRBV12-4 and TRBJ1-6; D not certain. With 3 bases removed from V and 10 bases from J, the gap between germline ends came to 10 bases. This CDR3 region has 13 residues. The DNA for the CDR3 is TGTGCCAGCAGTTTGGCGGAGTTCTCACCCCTCCACTTT. Translation: CASSLAEFSPLHF.

This chain connects TRBV6-2 or TRBV6-3 to TRBJ1-5; D is uncertain. The CDR3 consists of 14 residues. V was clipped by 6 bases and J by 0 bases, with 9 bases between them. Germline V CDR1 and CDR2: MNHEY, SVGEGT. The CDR3 DNA sequence: TGTGCCAGCAGGGGCGGAGGTAGCAATCAGCCCCAGCATTTT. Its protein is CASRGGGSNQPQHF.

This clonotype turned up a few times. The rearrangement uses TRBV6-2 or TRBV6-3 and TRBJ2-7, with D unclear. The CDR3 is made up of 12 amino acids. Germline CDR1 is MNHEY and CDR2 is SVGEGT. Trimming stripped 2 bases from V and 2 bases from J, with 4 bases between. CDR3 loop: CASSYPPYEQYF. In DNA, the CDR3 is TGTGCCAGCAGTTACCCACCCTACGAGCAGTACTTC.

The sample holds one count of this clonotype. The chain joins TRBV27 to TRBJ1-1, with D hard to call. Germline CDR1 and CDR2: MNHEY and SMNVEV (reference sequence). The CDR3 spans 13 residues. Trimming removed 6 bases from V and 5 bases from J, with 13 bases in between. CDR3 in amino acids: CASSEAGGTEAFF. The CDR3, as DNA: TGTGCCAGCAGCGAGGCAGGAGGGACTGAAGCTTTCTTT.